These 8 T cell receptor beta chains came from one sample sequenced in a study of T-cell memory formation after mild COVID-19. TCRdb redid the calling of the 5' RACE reads with MiXCR, one entry per CDR3 protein. Here the sample spans fewer than 600,000 distinct CDR3 sequences, 20% to 25% being singletons. Sequenced material: PBMCs or a T cell subset sorted from them (not recorded which). These receptor sequences come from an adult woman who had mild COVID-19 (a few samples of this study predate the infection). Cell type and time point are not known.

As to this clonotype: A junction boundary mismatches the germline segment, possibly from a read error. The rearrangement joins TRBV12-3 or TRBV12-4 to TRBJ1-1; D is undetermined. CDR3 size: 12 residues. In DNA, the CDR3 is TGTGCCAGCACAAACCCACCACCTGAAGCCTTCTTT. This gives the protein CASTNPPPEAFF.

This chain joins TRBV6-1 and TRBJ2-3; D not certain. Germline CDR1 reads MNHNS; CDR2 reads SASEGT. The CDR3 runs to 14 residues. Trimming took off 0 bases at V and 7 bases at J, with 11 bases between the two ends. CDR3 loop: CASSEAHVTNTQYF. The CDR3 DNA is TGTGCCAGCAGTGAAGCGCATGTCACTAATACGCAGTATTTT.

This clonotype was counted a few times. The chain couples TRBV12-3 or TRBV12-4 to TRBJ1-2; 8 nucleotides agree with TRBD1. This CDR3 region has 14 residues. After removal of 6 bases from V and 2 bases from J, the junction contained 5 bases not matched to a gene. DNA for the CDR3: TGTGCCAGCAGCGCGGGACAGGTCAACTATGGCTACACCTTC. Its translation: CASSAGQVNYGYTF.

This clonotype has more than one count but fewer than ten. The chain uses TRBV18 and TRBJ2-7, with D hard to call. Per the germline V gene, CDR1 is KGHSH and CDR2 is LQKENI. The CDR3 spans 16 residues. V dropped 3 bases and J dropped 2 bases, with 17 bases sitting between them. The CDR3 sequence: CASSPYAGRTTYEQYF. CDR3 in DNA: TGTGCCAGCTCACCGTATGCCGGCCGAACCACCTACGAGCAGTACTTC.

This clonotype has just a few counts. The V call is TRBV21-1, the J call TRBJ2-7; no check of the table's D call, TRBD1, against the DNA was made. TRBV21-1 is designated a pseudogene. The CDR3 loop spans 10 amino acids. The CDR3 region is CASSPAEQYF. CDR3 DNA: TGTGCCAGCTCGCCCGCCGAGCAGTACTTC.

V is TRBV24-1 and J is TRBJ2-7, with 9 bases fitting TRBD2. V was pared by 3 bases and J by 3 bases, with 2 bases of the junction left unmatched. Germline CDR1 reads KGHDR; CDR2 reads SFDVKD. The CDR3 loop spans 14 amino acids. CDR3 nucleotides: TGTGCCACCAGTGATGCTAGCGGGGTCTACGAGCAGTACTTC. Its protein is CATSDASGVYEQYF.

This clonotype has more than one count but fewer than ten. The rearrangement links TRBV20-1 to TRBJ1-2; the D gene is possibly TRBD1 (6 bases). V was shortened by 3 bases and J by 4 bases, with 15 bases between the two germline ends. Germline values: CDR1 DFQATT, CDR2 SNEGSKA (reference sequence). The CDR3 totals 14 residues. The CDR3 DNA reads TGCAGTGCTAGTTATAGCGTCAGGGGCTATGGCTACACCTTC. Its translation: CSASYSVRGYGYTF.

This clonotype was observed a few times. The chain links TRBV12-3 or TRBV12-4 to TRBJ2-1; D uncertain. V was clipped by 6 bases and J by 3 bases, with 12 bases between them. CDR3 size: 14 residues. The CDR3 loop is CASSFSNNYNEQFF. CDR3 sequence (DNA): TGTGCCAGCAGCTTTAGTAATAACTACAATGAGCAGTTCTTC.